This T cell receptor beta chain derives from a study of blood T cell repertoires in COVID-19. Original handling: Amplifying reference gene primers gave estimates of nucleated cell counts. Data came from immunoSEQ multiplex PCR; TCRdb stores just in-frame clones and leaves some out. The V and J calls and clone size were taken over from that table, and D and trimming were inferred from the DNA. The repertoire holds tens of thousands of clones, with 90% as singletons. CDR3 size: 16 residues. V was pared by 5 bases and J by 0 bases, with 7 bases of the junction left unmatched. Germline CDR1 reads SGHDN; CDR2 reads FVKESK.

The sample consisted of peripheral blood. This rearrangement joins TRBV14 to TRBJ2-1, with 7 bases aligning to TRBD1. This sequence was found in a human donor in a cohort sampled during active COVID-19. CDR3 amino acids: CASSVQTGSSYNEQFF. CDR3 coding DNA: TGTGCCAGCAGCGTCCAGACAGGGAGCTCCTACAATGAGCAGTTCTTC.